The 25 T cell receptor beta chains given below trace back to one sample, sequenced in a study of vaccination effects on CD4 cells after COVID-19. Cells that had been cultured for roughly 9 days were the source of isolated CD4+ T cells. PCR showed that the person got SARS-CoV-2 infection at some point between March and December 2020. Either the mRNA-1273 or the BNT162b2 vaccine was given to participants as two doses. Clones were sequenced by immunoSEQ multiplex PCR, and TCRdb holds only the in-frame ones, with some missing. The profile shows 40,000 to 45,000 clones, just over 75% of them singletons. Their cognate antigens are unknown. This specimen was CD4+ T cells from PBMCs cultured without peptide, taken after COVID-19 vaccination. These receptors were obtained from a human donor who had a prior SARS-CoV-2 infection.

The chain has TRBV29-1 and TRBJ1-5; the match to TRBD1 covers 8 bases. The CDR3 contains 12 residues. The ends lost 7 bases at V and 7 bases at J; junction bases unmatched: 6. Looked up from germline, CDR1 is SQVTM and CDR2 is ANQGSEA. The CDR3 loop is CSAGQGQQPQHF. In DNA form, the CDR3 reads TGCAGCGCCGGACAGGGTCAACAGCCCCAGCATTTT. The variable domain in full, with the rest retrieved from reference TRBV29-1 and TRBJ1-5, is SAVISQKPSRDICQRGTSLTIQCQVDSQVTMMFWYRQQPGQSLTLIATANQGSEATYESGFVIDKFPISRPNLTFSTLTVSNMSPEDSSIYLCSAGQGQQPQHFGDGTRLSIL.

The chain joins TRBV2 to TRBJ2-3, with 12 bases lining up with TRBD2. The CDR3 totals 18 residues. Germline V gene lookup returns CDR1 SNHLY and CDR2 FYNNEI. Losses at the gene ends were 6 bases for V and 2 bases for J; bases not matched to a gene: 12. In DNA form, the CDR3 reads TGTGCCAGCAGAGGAATTCTCGGACTAGCGGGACACACAGATACGCAGTATTTT. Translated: CASRGILGLAGHTDTQYF.

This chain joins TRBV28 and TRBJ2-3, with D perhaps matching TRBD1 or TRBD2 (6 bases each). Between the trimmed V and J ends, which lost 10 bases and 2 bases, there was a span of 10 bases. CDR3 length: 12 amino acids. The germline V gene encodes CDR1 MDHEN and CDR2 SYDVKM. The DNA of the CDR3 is TGTGCCACAGGGGAGGTCACAGATACGCAGTATTTT. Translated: CATGEVTDTQYF.

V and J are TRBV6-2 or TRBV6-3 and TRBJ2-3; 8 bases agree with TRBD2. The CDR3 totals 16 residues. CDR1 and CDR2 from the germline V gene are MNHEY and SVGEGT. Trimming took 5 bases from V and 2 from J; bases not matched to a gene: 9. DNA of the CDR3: TGTGCCAGCAGTACGGTAGCGGGACCGTACACAGATACGCAGTATTTT. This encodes CASSTVAGPYTDTQYF.

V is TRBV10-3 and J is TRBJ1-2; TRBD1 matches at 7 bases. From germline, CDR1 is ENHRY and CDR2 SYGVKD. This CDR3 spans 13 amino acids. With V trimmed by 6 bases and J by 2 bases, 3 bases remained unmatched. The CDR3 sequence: CAISGTVNYGYTF. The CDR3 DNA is TGTGCCATCAGCGGGACAGTAAACTATGGCTACACCTTC.

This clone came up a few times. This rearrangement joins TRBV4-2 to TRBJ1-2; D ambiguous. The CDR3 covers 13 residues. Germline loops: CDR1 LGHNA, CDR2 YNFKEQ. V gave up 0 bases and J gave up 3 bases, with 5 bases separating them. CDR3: CASSQDSDYGYTF. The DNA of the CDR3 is TGTGCCAGCAGCCAAGATTCGGACTATGGCTACACCTTC.

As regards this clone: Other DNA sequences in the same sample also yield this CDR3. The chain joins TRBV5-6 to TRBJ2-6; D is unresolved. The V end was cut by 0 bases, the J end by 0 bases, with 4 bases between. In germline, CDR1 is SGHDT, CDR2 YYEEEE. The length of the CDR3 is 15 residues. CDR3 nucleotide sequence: TGTGCCAGCAGCTTGGGAGTCTCTGGGGCCAACGTCCTGACTTTC. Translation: CASSLGVSGANVLTF.

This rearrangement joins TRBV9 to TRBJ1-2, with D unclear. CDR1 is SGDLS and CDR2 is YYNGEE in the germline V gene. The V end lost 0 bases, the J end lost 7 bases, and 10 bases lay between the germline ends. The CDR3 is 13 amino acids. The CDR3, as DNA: TGTGCCAGCAGCGTAGGGCAGGTGGGTGGCTACACCTTC. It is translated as CASSVGQVGGYTF.

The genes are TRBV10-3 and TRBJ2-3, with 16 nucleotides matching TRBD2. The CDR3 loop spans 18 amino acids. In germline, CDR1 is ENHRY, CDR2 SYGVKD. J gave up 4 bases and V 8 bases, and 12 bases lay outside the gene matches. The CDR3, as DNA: TGTGCCATCGCCGGGACTAGCGGGGGGGCATCGGGCGCAGATACGCAGTATTTT. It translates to CAIAGTSGGASGADTQYF.

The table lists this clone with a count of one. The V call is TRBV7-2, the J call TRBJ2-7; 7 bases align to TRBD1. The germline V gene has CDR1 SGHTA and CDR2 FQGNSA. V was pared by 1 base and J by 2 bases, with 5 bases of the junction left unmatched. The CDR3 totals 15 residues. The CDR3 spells CASSLDPGQTYEQYF. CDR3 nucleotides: TGTGCCAGCAGCTTAGACCCGGGACAGACCTACGAGCAGTACTTC.

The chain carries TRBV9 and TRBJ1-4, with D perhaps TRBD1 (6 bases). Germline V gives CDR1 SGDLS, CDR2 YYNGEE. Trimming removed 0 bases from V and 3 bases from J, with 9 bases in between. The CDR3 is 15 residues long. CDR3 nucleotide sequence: TGTGCCAGCAGCGTAGGGACAGCCCCTAATGAAAAACTGTTTTTT. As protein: CASSVGTAPNEKLFF.

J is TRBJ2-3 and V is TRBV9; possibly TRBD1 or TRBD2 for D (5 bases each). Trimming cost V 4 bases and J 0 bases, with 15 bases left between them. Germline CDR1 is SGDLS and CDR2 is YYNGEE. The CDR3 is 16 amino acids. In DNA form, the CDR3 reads TGTGCCAGCAGCCCAAGAGGGGCGGCAAGCACAGATACGCAGTATTTT. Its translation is CASSPRGAASTDTQYF.

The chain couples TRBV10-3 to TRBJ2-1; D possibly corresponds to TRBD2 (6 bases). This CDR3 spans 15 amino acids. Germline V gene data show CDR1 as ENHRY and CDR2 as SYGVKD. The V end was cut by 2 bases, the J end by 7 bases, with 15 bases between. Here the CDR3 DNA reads TGTGCCATCAGTGAGACCCCCGGGAGTGGGAATGAGCAGTTCTTC. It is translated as CAISETPGSGNEQFF.

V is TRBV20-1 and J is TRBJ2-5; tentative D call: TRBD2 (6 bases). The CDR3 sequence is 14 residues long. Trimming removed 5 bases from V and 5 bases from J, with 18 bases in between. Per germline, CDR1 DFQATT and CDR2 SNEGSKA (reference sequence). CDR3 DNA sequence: TGCAGTGCTCGTGGGAGGAAAGGGTTTGAGACCCAGTACTTC. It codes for CSARGRKGFETQYF.

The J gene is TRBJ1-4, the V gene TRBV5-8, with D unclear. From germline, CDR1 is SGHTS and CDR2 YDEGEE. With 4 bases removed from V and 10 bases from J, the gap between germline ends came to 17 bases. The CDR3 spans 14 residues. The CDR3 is CASSRTGPSGKLFF. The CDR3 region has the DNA TGTGCCAGCAGCCGGACCGGCCCATCGGGAAAACTGTTTTTT.

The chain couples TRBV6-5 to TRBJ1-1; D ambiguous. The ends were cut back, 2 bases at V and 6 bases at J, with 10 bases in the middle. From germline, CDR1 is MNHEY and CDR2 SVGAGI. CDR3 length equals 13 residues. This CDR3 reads CASSYRRKAEAFF. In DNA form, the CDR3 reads TGTGCCAGCAGTTACAGGCGGAAAGCTGAAGCTTTCTTT.

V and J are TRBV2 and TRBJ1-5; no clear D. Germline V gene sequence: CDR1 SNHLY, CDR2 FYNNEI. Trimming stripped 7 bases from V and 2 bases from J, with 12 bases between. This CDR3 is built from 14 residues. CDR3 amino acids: CASTPGRGNQPQHF. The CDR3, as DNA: TGTGCCAGCACTCCCGGACGAGGCAATCAGCCCCAGCATTTT.

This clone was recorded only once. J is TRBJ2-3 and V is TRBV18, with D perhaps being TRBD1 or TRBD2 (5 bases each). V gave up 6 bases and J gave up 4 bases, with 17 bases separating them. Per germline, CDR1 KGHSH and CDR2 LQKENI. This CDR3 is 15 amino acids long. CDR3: CASSVGGQGADTQYF. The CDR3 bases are TGTGCCAGCTCGGTTGGCGGGCAGGGAGCAGATACGCAGTATTTT.

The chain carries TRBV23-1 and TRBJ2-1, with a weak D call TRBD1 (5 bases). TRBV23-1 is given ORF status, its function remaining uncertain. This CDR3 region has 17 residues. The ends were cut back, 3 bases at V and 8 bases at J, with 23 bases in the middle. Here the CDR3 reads CASSHTENRSTEDEQFF. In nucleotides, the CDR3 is TGCGCCAGCAGTCACACAGAGAACAGGTCGACCGAGGATGAGCAGTTCTTC.

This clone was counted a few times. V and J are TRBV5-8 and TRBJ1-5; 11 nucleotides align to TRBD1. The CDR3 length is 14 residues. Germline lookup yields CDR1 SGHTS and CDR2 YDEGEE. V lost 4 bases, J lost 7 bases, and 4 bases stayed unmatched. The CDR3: CASSTGTGGQPQHF. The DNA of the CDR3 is TGTGCCAGCAGCACAGGGACAGGGGGGCAGCCCCAGCATTTT.

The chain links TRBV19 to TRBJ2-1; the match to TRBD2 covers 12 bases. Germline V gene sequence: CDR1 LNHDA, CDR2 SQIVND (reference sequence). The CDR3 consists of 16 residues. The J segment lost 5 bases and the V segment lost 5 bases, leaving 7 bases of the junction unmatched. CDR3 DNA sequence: TGTGCCAGTAGTGGGACCCGGACTAGCGGGGACAATGAGCAGTTCTTC. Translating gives CASSGTRTSGDNEQFF.

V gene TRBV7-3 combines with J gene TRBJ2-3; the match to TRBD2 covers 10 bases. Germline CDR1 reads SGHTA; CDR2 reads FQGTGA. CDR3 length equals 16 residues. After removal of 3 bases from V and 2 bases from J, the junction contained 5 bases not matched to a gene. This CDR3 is CASSLQAGGITDTQYF. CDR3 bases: TGTGCCAGCAGCTTGCAAGCGGGGGGGATCACAGATACGCAGTATTTT.

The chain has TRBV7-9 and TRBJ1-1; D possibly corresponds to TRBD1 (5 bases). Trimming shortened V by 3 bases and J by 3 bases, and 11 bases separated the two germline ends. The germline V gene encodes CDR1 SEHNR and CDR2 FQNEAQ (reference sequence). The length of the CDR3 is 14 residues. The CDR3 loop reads CASSFPGGDTEAFF. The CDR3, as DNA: TGTGCCAGCAGCTTTCCGGGGGGGGACACTGAAGCTTTCTTT.

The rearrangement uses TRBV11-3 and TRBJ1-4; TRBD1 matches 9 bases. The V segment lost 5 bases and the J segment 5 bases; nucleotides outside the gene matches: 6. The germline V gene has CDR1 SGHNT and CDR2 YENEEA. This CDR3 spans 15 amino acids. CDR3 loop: CASSGTGGANEKLFF. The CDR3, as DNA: TGTGCCAGCAGCGGTACAGGGGGCGCGAATGAAAAACTGTTTTTT.

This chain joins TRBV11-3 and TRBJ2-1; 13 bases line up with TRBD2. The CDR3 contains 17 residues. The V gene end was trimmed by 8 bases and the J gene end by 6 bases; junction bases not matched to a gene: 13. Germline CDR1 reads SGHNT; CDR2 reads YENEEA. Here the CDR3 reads CASSRGTSGRAPNEQFF. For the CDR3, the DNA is TGTGCCAGCTCCCGTGGTACTAGCGGGAGGGCCCCCAATGAGCAGTTCTTC.